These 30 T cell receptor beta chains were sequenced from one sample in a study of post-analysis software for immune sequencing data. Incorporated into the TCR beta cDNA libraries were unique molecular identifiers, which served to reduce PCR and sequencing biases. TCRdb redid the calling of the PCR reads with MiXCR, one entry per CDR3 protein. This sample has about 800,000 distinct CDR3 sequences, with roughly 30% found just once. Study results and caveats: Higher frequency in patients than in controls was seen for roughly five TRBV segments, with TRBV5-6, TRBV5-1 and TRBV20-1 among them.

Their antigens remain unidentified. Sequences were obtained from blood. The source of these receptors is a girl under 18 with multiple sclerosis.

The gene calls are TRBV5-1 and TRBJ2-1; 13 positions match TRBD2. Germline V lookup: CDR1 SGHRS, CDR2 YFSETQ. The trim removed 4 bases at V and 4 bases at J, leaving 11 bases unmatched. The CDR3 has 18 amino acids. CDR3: CASSPAPTSGGPYNEQFF. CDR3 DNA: TGCGCCAGCAGCCCGGCACCGACTAGCGGGGGGCCTTACAATGAGCAGTTCTTC.

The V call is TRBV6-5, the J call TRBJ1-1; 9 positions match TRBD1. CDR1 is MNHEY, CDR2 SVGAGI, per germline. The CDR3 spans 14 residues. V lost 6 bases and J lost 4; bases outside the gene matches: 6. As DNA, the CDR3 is TGTGCCAGCAGAGGGGACAGGGAGGGCACTGAAGCTTTCTTT. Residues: CASRGDREGTEAFF.

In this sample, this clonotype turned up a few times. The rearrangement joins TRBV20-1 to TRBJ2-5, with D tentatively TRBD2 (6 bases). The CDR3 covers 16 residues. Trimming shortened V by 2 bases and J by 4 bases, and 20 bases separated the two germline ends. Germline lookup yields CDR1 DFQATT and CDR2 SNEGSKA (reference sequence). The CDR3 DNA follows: TGCAGTGCTAGATCACCGGCAATCCAGGGAGGAGAGACCCAGTACTTC. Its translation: CSARSPAIQGGETQYF.

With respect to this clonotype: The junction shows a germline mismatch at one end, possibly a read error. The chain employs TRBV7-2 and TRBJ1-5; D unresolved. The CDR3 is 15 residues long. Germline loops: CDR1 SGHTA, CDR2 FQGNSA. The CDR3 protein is CASSMGGYVTQPLHF. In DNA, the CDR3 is TGTGCCAGCAGCATGGGCGGGTATGTCACTCAGCCCCTGCATTTT. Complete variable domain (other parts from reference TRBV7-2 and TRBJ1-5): GAGVSQSPSNKVTEKGKDVELRCDPISGHTALYWYRQSLGQGLEFLIYFQGNSAPDKSGLPSDRFSAERTGGSVSTLTIQRTQQEDSAVYLCASSMGGYVTQPLHFGDGTRLSIL.

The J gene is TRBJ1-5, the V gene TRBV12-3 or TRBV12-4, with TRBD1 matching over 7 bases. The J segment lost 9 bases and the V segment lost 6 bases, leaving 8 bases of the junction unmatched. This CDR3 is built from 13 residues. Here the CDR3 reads CASSRDRARPQHF. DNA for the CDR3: TGTGCCAGCAGCCGCGACAGGGCTCGGCCCCAGCATTTT.

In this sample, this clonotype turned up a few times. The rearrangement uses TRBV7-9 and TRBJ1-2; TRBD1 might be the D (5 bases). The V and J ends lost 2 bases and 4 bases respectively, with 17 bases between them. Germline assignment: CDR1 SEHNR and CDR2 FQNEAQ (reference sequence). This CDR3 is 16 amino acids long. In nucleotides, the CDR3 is TGTGCCAGCAGCTTACTGCGGCAGGGTGGAGTCTATGGCTACACCTTC. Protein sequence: CASSLLRQGGVYGYTF.

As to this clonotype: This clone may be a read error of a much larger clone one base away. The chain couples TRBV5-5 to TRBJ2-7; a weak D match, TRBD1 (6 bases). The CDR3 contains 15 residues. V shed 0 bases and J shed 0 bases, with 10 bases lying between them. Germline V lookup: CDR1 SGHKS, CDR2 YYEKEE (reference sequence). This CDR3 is CASSLEVGASYEQYF. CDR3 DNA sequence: TGTGCCAGCAGCTTGGAAGTGGGGGCCTCCTACGAGCAGTACTTC.

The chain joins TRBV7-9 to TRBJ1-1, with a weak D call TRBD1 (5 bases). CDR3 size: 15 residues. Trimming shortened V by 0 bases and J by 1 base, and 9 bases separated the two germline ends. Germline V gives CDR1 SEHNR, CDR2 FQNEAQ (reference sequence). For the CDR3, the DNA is TGTGCCAGCAGCTTAGCGAGGGGAGGGAACACTGAAGCTTTCTTT. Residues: CASSLARGGNTEAFF.

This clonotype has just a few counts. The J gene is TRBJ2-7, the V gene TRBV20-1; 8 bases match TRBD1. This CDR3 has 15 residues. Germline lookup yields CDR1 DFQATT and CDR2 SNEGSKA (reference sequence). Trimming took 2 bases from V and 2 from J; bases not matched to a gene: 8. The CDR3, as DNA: TGCAGTGCTAGACCGGACAGGGATGTACCCTACGAGCAGTACTTC. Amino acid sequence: CSARPDRDVPYEQYF.

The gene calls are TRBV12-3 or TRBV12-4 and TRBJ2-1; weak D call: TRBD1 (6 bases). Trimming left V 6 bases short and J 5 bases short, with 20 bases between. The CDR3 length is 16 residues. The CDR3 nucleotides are TGTGCCAGCAGGATTGATGGGGGCTCGACGAACAATGAGCAGTTCTTC. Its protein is CASRIDGGSTNNEQFF.

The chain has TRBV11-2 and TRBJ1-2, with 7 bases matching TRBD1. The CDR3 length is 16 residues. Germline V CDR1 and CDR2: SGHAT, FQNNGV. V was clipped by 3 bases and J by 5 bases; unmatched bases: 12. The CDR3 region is CASSLGHRGDIYGYTF. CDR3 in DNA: TGTGCCAGCAGCTTGGGCCACAGGGGCGATATATATGGCTACACCTTC.

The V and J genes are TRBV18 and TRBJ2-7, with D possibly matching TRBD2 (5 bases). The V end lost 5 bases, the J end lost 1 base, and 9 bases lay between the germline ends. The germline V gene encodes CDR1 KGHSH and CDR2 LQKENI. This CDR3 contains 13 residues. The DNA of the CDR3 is TGTGCCAGCTCAGCCACGGGGTCCTACGAGCAGTACTTC. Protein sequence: CASSATGSYEQYF.

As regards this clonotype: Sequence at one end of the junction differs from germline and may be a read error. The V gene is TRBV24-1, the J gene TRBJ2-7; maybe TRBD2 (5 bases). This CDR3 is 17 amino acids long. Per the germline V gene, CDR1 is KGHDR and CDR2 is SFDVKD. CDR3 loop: CVTSDLSPSGSVYEQYF. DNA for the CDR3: TGTGTCACCAGTGATTTGAGTCCCTCGGGATCAGTCTACGAGCAGTACTTC.

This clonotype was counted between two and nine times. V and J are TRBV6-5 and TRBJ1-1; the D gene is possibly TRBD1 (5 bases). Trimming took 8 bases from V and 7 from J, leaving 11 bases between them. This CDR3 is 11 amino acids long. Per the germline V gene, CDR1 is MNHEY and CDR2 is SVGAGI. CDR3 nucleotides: TGTGCCAGCGCCCGACAGTATGAAGCTTTCTTT. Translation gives CASARQYEAFF.

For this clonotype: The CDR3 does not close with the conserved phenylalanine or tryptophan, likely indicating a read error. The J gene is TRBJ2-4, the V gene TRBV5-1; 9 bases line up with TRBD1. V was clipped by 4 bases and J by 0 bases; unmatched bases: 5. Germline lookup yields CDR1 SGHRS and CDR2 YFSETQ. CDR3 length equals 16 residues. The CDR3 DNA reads TGCGCCAGCAGCAACAGGGGGCCAGAAGCCAAAAACATTCAGTACGTC. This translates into CASSNRGPEAKNIQYV.

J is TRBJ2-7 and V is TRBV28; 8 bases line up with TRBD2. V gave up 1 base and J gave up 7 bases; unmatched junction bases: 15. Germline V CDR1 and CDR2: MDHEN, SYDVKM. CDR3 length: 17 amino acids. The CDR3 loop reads CASSLSLAGLKQREQYF. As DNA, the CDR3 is TGTGCCAGCAGTTTATCTCTAGCGGGCCTAAAGCAAAGAGAGCAGTACTTC.

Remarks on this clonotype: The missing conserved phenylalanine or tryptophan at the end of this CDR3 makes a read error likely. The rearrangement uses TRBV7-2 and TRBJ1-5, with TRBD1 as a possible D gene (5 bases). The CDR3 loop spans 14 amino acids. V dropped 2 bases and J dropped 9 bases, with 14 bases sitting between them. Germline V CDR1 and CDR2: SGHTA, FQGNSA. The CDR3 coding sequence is TGTGCCAGCAGCTTAATGGGGCTAGGTACGCCCCAGCATGTT. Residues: CASSLMGLGTPQHV.

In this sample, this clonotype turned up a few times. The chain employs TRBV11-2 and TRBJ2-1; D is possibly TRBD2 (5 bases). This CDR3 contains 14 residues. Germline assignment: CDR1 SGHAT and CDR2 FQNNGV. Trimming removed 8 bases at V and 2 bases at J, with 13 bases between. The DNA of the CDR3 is TGTGCCAGCGAGAATGGACTGGCCTACAATGAGCAGTTCTTC. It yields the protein CASENGLAYNEQFF.

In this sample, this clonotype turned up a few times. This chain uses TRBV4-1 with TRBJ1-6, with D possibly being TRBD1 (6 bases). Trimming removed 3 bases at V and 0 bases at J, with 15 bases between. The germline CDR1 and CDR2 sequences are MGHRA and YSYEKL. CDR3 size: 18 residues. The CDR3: CASSQEPGQSSYNSPLHF. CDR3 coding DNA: TGCGCCAGCAGCCAGGAACCGGGACAAAGCTCCTATAATTCACCCCTCCACTTT.

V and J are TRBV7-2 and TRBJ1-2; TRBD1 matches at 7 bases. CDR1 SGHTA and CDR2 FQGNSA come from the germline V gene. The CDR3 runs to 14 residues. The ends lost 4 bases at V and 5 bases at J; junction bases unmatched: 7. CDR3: CASSSQTGSYGYTF. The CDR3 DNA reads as TGTGCCAGCAGCTCCCAGACAGGGTCGTATGGCTACACCTTC.

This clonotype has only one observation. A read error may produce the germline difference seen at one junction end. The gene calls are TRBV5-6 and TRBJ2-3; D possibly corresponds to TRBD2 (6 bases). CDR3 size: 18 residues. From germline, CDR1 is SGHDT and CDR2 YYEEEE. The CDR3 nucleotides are TGTGCCAGCAGTTTGGGACGGGCGGGACGCCTTAGCACAGATACGCAGTATTTT. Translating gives CASSLGRAGRLSTDTQYF.

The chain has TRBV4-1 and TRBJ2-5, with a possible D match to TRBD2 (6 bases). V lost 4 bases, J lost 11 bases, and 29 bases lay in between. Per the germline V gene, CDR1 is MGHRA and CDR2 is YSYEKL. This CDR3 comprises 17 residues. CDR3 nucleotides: TGCGCCAGCAGCCTTCGAAGCGGCGGGGCAGCCTACAATGAGCAGTACTTC. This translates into CASSLRSGGAAYNEQYF.

The CDR3 region is CASSLVAGASSYNEQFF. In DNA form, the CDR3 reads TGTGCCAGCAGCTTAGTAGCGGGCGCCAGCTCCTACAATGAGCAGTTCTTC. The chain uses TRBV7-2 and TRBJ2-1, with 7 bases identical to TRBD2. V was pared by 1 base and J by 0 bases, with 6 bases of the junction left unmatched. The CDR3 is made up of 17 amino acids. Germline V gene sequence: CDR1 SGHTA, CDR2 FQGNSA. Drawing the rest from reference TRBV7-2 and TRBJ2-1, the complete variable domain is GAGVSQSPSNKVTEKGKDVELRCDPISGHTALYWYRQSLGQGLEFLIYFQGNSAPDKSGLPSDRFSAERTGGSVSTLTIQRTQQEDSAVYLCASSLVAGASSYNEQFFGPGTRLTVL.

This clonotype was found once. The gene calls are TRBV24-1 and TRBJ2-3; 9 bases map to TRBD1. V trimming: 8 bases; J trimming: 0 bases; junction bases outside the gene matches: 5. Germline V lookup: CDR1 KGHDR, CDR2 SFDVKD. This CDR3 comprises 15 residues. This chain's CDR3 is CATTQGALSTDTQYF. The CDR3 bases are TGTGCCACCACACAGGGGGCTCTAAGCACAGATACGCAGTATTTT.

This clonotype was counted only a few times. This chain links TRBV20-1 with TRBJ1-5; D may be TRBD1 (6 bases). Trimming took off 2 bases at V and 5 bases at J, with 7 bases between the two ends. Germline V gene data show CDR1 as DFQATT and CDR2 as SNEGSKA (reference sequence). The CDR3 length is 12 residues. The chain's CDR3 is CSARSGDQPQHF. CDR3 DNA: TGCAGTGCTAGATCAGGGGATCAGCCCCAGCATTTT.

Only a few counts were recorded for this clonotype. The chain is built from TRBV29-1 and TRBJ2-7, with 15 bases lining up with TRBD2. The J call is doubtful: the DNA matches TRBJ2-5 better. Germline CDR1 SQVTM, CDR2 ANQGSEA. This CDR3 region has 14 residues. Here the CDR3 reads CSARGLAGGETQYF. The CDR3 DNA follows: TGCAGCGCCAGGGGACTAGCGGGGGGAGAGACCCAGTACTTC.

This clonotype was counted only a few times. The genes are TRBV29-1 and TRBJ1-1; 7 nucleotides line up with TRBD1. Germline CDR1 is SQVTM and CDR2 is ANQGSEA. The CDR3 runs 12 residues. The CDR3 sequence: CKGASMNTEAFF. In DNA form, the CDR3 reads TGCAAGGGGGCAAGCATGAACACTGAAGCTTTCTTT.

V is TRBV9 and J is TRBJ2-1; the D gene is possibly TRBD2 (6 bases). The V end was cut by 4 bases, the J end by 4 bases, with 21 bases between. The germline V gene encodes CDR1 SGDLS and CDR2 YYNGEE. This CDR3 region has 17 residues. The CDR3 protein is CASSPTRAEGPYNEQFF. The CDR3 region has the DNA TGTGCCAGCAGCCCGACCAGGGCGGAGGGCCCGTACAATGAGCAGTTCTTC.

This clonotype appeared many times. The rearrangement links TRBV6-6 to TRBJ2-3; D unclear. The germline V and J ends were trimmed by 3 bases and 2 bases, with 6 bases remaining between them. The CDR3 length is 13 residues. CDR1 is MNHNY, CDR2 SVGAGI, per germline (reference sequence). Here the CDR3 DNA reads TGTGCCAGCAGTTATATGAACACAGATACGCAGTATTTT. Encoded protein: CASSYMNTDTQYF.

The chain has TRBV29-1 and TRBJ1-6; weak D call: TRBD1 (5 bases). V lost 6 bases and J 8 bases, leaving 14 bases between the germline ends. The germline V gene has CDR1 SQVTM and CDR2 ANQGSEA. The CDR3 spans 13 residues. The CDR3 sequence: CSVAGSGDSPLHF. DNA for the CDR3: TGCAGCGTCGCAGGGTCCGGGGATTCACCCCTCCACTTT.